The 12 T cell receptor beta chains presented below share a single source sample, sequenced in a study of T cell changes during pregnancy in multiple sclerosis. Profiled with immunoSEQ multiplex PCR; TCRdb holds only in-frame clones, not every one. In the table there are approximately 110,000 clones, 90% to 95% of which are singletons. Source: peripheral blood, taken in the third trimester of pregnancy. Receptor source: a female donor with multiple sclerosis, enrolled in a pregnancy study.

CDR3 loop: CASSVDSSYGYTF. In DNA, the CDR3 is TGTGCCAGCAGCGTGGACAGCTCCTATGGCTACACCTTC. This chain connects TRBV2 to TRBJ1-2, with D possibly being TRBD1 (6 bases). V was pared by 6 bases and J by 4 bases, with 12 bases between. The CDR3 has 13 amino acids. Germline CDR1 and CDR2: SNHLY and FYNNEI.

The chain couples TRBV10-3 to TRBJ2-1; 9 bases align to TRBD2. The V gene end was trimmed by 3 bases and the J gene end by 7 bases; junction bases not matched to a gene: 7. Germline CDR1 ENHRY, CDR2 SYGVKD. The CDR3 is made up of 15 amino acids. CDR3 loop: CAISEGSGGMNEQFF. The CDR3 coding sequence is TGTGCCATCAGTGAAGGTAGCGGGGGAATGAATGAGCAGTTCTTC.

The chain employs TRBV10-3 and TRBJ2-1; D not resolved. The CDR3 is 16 residues long. Germline CDR1 ENHRY, CDR2 SYGVKD. V was cut by 0 bases and J by 1 base, with 10 bases left in between. CDR3 nucleotide sequence: TGTGCCATCAGTGAGTCTAGTGCACCGTCCTACAATGAGCAGTTCTTC. Translating gives CAISESSAPSYNEQFF.

The chain uses TRBV27 and TRBJ2-7; TRBD2 matches at 9 bases. The CDR3 loop spans 15 amino acids. CDR1 and CDR2 from the germline V gene are MNHEY and SMNVEV (reference sequence). The V and J ends lost 4 bases and 2 bases, in that order; junction bases with no gene match: 6. The CDR3 DNA reads as TGTGCCAGCAGTTCCCCCCGACTAGCGGCCTACGAGCAGTACTTC. It specifies CASSSPRLAAYEQYF.

This chain joins TRBV4-1 and TRBJ2-4; D may be TRBD1 (6 bases). The CDR3 has 14 amino acids. Germline V CDR1 and CDR2: MGHRA, YSYEKL. V was cut by 4 bases and J by 5 bases, with 12 bases left in between. CDR3 residues: CASSLRPGENIQYF. The DNA for the CDR3 is TGCGCCAGCAGCCTCCGGCCAGGGGAAAACATTCAGTACTTC.

This chain connects TRBV9 to TRBJ1-1; 8 bases agree with TRBD1. V trimming: 3 bases; J trimming: 0 bases; junction bases outside the gene matches: 4. CDR1 is SGDLS, CDR2 YYNGEE, per germline. The CDR3 runs to 15 residues. The CDR3 reads CASSARDRLNTEAFF. Written as DNA, the CDR3 is TGTGCCAGCAGCGCCCGGGACAGGCTGAACACTGAAGCTTTCTTT.

This rearrangement joins TRBV5-4 to TRBJ2-1; TRBD2 matches 8 bases. CDR1 SGHNT and CDR2 YYREEE come from the germline V gene (reference sequence). The CDR3 is made up of 15 amino acids. V gave up 4 bases and J gave up 6 bases; unmatched junction bases: 9. The CDR3 nucleotides read TGTGCCAGCAGCCCGGCGGGGGGCGCCGGCAATGAGCAGTTCTTC. This codes for CASSPAGGAGNEQFF.

The rearrangement joins TRBV6-6 to TRBJ1-2; TRBD1 aligns across 7 bases. Germline assignment: CDR1 MNHNY and CDR2 SVGAGI (reference sequence). This CDR3 has 15 amino acids. J gave up 0 bases and V 2 bases, and 3 bases lay outside the gene matches. The CDR3 here is CASSYRDSANYGYTF. CDR3 coding DNA: TGTGCCAGCAGTTACAGGGACAGCGCTAACTATGGCTACACCTTC.

The rearrangement joins TRBV7-9 to TRBJ2-7; maybe TRBD2 (5 bases). Germline assignment: CDR1 SEHNR and CDR2 FQNEAQ (reference sequence). The V end was cut by 7 bases, the J end by 5 bases, with 18 bases between. The CDR3 is made up of 14 amino acids. The CDR3 DNA is TGTGCCAGCACCCTCGGAACGGGATTGAACGAGCAGTACTTC. Translating gives CASTLGTGLNEQYF.

V and J are TRBV5-1 and TRBJ1-2, with D perhaps TRBD1 (6 bases). Germline-derived CDR1 and CDR2 are SGHRS and YFSETQ. With 2 bases removed from V and 6 bases from J, the gap between germline ends came to 17 bases. The CDR3 contains 15 residues. CDR3 sequence: CASSLNRGGLDGYTF. CDR3 sequence (DNA): TGCGCCAGCAGCTTAAATAGGGGGGGCCTCGATGGCTACACCTTC.

The rearrangement joins TRBV6-1 to TRBJ2-3, with TRBD2 matching over 15 bases. The germline gives CDR1 MNHNS, CDR2 SASEGT. The V segment lost 6 bases and the J segment 2 bases; nucleotides outside the gene matches: 9. This CDR3 spans 18 amino acids. The DNA of the CDR3 is TGTGCCAGCAGAGAATCCGGGACTAGCGGGGGGCCCACAGATACGCAGTATTTT. Translation gives CASRESGTSGGPTDTQYF.

V is TRBV6-5 and J is TRBJ1-1; TRBD1 aligns across 8 bases. Germline V CDR1 and CDR2: MNHEY, SVGAGI. This CDR3 is 16 amino acids long. The trim removed 3 bases at V and 4 bases at J, leaving 10 bases unmatched. CDR3 nucleotide sequence: TGTGCCAGCAGTTATAAGAGACAGGGGAGAGGCACTGAAGCTTTCTTT. It encodes CASSYKRQGRGTEAFF.